A selection of T cell receptor beta chains follows, all from one sample in a study of cytomegalovirus exposure and HLA in healthy donors. Only in-frame clones appear in the TCRdb table, and some are missing; sequencing was by immunoSEQ multiplex PCR. The sample carries tens of thousands of clones, roughly 96% recorded once. The sequenced material came from PBMCs. The source of these receptors is a woman aged 18-29 years in good health and CMV-seronegative. The conserved cysteine and the conserved F or W are not part of the CDR3 here. D genes are given only for firm matches.

V gene	J gene	D gene	CDR3 protein
TRBV30	TRBJ2-2	TRBD2	AWRGTITGELF
TRBV6-6	TRBJ1-5	.	ASTLTVLSNQPQH
TRBV5-1	TRBJ2-7	TRBD1	ASSFGTGGVEQY
TRBV10-2	TRBJ1-2	.	ASSETASAPHGYT
TRBV19	TRBJ2-5	TRBD2	ASSPGTSRETQY
TRBV6-5	TRBJ2-7	TRBD1	ASSLGQGAIEQY
TRBV11-2	TRBJ2-7	.	ASSSLSRYEQY
TRBV7-8	TRBJ2-3	.	ASSVAGTVFSDTQY
TRBV30	TRBJ2-1	TRBD1	AWSVGQGVNEQF
TRBV7-9	TRBJ1-1	.	ASSSQLNTEAF
TRBV4-1	TRBJ2-7	TRBD2	ASSRGAGGVRYEQY
TRBV9	TRBJ2-1	.	ASSVGSITYNEQF
TRBV6-1	TRBJ1-1	TRBD1	ASSGPGTGIFTEAF
TRBV4-3	TRBJ2-3	.	ASSQGPQYSSTDTQY
TRBV5-6	TRBJ2-2	TRBD1	ASIRDRDTGELF
TRBV2	TRBJ2-3	TRBD2	ASRLAGTDTQY
TRBV7-7	TRBJ2-5	TRBD2	ASSSGLAGRQETQY
TRBV27	TRBJ1-1	.	ASRGWGQGEAF
TRBV5-1	TRBJ1-4	TRBD1	ASSLGQGIAGNEKLF
TRBV5-1	TRBJ2-1	TRBD2	ASSLALAGNEQF
TRBV13	TRBJ2-1	TRBD2	ASSPLAGGGNEQF
TRBV4-3	TRBJ1-1	TRBD1	ASSHSPGQGSNTEAF
TRBV2	TRBJ2-2	TRBD1	ASTPTGSNTGELF
TRBV9	TRBJ2-2	TRBD2	ASSLPRSGGNTGELF
TRBV5-4	TRBJ2-1	TRBD1	ASSQQGVYNEQF
TRBV10-3	TRBJ1-1	.	AISESNILTEAF
TRBV6-5	TRBJ1-2	TRBD1	ASSPGQGLYGYT
TRBV4-3	TRBJ2-5	TRBD1	ASSQPRDRGTQTQY
TRBV4-3	TRBJ2-3	TRBD2	ASSQTGRDTQY
TRBV13	TRBJ2-7	.	ASSATDTYEQY
TRBV5-6	TRBJ2-7	TRBD1	ASSTAGQGYEQY
TRBV5-4	TRBJ2-3	.	ASSQRLRSSTDTQY
TRBV6-5	TRBJ2-7	TRBD2	ASSYSPGRAYEQY
TRBV5-6	TRBJ1-5	.	ASSFFTGTLNQPQH
TRBV5-1	TRBJ2-7	TRBD2	ASSLSTSGDSYEQY
TRBV28	TRBJ1-4	.	ASTNGGREEKLF